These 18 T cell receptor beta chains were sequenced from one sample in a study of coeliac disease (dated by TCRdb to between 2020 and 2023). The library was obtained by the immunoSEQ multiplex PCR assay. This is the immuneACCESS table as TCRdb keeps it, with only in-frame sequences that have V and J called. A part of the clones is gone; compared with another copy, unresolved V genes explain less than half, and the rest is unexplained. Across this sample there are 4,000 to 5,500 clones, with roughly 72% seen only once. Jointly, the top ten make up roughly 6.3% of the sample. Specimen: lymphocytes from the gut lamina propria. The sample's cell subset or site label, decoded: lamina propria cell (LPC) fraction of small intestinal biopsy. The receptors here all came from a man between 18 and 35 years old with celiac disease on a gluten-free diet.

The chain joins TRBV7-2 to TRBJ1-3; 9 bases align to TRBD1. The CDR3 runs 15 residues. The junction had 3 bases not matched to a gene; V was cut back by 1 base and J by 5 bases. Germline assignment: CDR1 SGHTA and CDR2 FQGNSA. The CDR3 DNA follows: TGTGCCAGCAGCTTAGTCGGACAGGGGCGAAACACCATATATTTT. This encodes CASSLVGQGRNTIYF.

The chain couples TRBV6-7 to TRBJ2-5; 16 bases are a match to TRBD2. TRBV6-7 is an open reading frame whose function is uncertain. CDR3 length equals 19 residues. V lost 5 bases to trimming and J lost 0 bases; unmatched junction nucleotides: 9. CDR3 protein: CASSRTGTSGGGYQETQYF. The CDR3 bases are TGTGCCAGCAGTCGCACCGGGACTAGCGGGGGGGGGTACCAAGAGACCCAGTACTTC.

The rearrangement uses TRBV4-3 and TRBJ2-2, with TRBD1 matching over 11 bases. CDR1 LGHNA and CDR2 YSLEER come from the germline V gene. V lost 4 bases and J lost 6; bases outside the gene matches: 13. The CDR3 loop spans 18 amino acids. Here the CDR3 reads CASSPQDRGLLWSGELFF. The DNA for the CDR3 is TGCGCCAGCAGCCCTCAGGACAGGGGGCTCTTGTGGTCCGGGGAGCTGTTTTTT.

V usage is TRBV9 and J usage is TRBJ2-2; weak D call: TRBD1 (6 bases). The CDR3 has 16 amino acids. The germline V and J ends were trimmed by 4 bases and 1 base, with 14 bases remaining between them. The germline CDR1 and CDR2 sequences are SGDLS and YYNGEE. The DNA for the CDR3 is TGTGCCAGCAGCCCATCCGGGACACTGAACACCGGGGAGCTGTTTTTT. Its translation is CASSPSGTLNTGELFF.

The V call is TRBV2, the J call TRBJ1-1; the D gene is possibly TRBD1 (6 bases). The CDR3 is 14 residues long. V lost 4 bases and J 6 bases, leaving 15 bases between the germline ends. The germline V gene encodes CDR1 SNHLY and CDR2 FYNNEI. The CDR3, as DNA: TGTGCCAGCAGTGCAGAACAGGGTTGGGCTGAAGCTTTCTTT. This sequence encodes CASSAEQGWAEAFF.

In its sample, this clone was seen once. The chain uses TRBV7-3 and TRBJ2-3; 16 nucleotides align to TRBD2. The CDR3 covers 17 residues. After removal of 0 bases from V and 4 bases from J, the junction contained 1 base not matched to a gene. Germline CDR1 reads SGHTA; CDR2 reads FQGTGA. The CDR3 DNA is TGTGCCAGCAGCTTAACGGGACTAGCGGGGGGGCCAGATACGCAGTATTTT. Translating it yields CASSLTGLAGGPDTQYF.

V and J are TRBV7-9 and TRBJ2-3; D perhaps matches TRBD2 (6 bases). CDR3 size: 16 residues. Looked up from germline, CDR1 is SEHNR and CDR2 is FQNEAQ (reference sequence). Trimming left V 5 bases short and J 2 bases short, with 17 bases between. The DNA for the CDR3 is TGTGCCAGCAGCCCTCGGGGTGGGGGGACCACAGATACGCAGTATTTT. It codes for CASSPRGGGTTDTQYF.

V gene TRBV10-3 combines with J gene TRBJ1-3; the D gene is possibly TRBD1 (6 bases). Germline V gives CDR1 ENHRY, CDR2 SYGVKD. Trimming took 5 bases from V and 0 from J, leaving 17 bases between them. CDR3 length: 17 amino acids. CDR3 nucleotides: TGTGCCATCAGTTCTTCATACAGGGACGACTCTGGAAACACCATATATTTT. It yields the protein CAISSSYRDDSGNTIYF.

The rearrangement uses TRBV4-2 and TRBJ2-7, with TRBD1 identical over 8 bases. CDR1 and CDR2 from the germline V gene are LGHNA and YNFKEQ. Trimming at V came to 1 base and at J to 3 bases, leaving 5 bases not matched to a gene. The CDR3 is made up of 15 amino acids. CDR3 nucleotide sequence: TGTGCCAGCAGCCAAGTATCAGGGGGCTACTACGAGCAGTACTTC. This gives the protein CASSQVSGGYYEQYF.

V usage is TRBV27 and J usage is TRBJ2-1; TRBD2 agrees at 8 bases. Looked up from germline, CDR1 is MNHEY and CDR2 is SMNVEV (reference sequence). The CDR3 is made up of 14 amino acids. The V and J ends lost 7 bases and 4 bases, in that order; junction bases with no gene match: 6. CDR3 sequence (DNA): TGTGCCAGCACCACCGGGGGGGTTTACAATGAGCAGTTCTTC. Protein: CASTTGGVYNEQFF.

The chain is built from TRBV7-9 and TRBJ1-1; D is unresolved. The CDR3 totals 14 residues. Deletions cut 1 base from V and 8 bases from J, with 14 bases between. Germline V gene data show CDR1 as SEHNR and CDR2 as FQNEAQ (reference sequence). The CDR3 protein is CASSLESRRVEAFF. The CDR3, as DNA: TGTGCCAGCAGCTTAGAGTCGAGAAGAGTGGAAGCTTTCTTT.

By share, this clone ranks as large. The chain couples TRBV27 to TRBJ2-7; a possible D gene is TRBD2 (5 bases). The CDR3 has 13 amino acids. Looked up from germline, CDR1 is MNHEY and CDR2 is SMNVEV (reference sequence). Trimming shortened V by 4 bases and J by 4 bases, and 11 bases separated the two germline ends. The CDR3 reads CASSSGVSYEQYF. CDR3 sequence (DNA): TGTGCCAGCAGTTCCGGGGTATCGTACGAGCAGTACTTC.

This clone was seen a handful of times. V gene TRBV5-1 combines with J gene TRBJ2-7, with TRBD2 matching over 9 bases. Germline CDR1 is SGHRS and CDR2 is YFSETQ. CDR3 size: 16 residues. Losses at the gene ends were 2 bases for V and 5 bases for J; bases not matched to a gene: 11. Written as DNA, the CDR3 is TGCGCCAGCAGCTTACCTAGAGGAGCGGGGGGTGACGAGCAGTACTTC. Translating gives CASSLPRGAGGDEQYF.

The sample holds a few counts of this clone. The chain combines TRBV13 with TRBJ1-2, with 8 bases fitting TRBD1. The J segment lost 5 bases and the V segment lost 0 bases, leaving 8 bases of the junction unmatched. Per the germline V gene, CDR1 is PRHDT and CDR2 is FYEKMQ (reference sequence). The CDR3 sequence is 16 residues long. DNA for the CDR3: TGTGCCAGCAGCTTAGGGTCCCAGGGGGCAAGGTATGGCTACACCTTC. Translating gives CASSLGSQGARYGYTF.

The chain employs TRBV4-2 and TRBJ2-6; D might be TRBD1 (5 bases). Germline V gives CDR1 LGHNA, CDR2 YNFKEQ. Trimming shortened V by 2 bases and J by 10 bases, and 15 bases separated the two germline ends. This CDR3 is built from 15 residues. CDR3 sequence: CASSQLVSAGNVLTF. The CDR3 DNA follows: TGTGCCAGCAGCCAATTGGTTTCTGCAGGGAACGTCCTGACTTTC.

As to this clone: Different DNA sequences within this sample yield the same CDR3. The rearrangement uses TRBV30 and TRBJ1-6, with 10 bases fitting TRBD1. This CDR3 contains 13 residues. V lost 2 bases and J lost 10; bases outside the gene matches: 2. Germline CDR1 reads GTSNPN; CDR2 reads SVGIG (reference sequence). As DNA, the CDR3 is TGTGCCTGGAGTACGACAGGGGGCTCACCCCTCCACTTT. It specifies CAWSTTGGSPLHF.

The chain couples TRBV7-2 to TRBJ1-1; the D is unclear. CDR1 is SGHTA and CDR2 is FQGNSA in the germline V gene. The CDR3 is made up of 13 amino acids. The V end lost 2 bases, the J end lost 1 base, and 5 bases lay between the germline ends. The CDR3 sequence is CASSLTGNTEAFF. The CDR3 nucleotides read TGTGCCAGCAGCTTAACTGGGAACACTGAAGCTTTCTTT.

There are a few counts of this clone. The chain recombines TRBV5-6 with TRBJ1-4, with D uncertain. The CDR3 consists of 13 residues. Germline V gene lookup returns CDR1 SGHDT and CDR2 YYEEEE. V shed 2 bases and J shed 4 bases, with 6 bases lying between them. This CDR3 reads CASSLWSNEKLFF. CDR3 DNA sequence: TGTGCCAGCAGCTTATGGAGTAATGAAAAACTGTTTTTT.